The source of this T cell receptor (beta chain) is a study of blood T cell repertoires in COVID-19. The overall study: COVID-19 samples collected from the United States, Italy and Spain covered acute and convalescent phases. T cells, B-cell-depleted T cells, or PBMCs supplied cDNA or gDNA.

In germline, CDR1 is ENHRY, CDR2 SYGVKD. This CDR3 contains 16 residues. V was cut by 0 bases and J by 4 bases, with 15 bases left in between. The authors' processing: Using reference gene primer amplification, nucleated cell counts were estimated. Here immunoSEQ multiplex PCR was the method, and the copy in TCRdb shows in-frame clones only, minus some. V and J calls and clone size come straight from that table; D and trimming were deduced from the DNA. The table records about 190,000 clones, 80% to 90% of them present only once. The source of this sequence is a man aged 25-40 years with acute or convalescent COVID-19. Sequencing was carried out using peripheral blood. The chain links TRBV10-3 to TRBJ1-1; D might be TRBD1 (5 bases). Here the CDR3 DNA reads TGTGCCATCAGTGAGTCCCACGGGAGAGGGACCACTGAAGCTTTCTTT. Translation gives CAISESHGRGTTEAFF.